This T cell receptor beta chain was retrieved from a study of blood T cell repertoires in COVID-19. This clone was picked up one time. The CDR3 is 14 amino acids. V was clipped by 0 bases and J by 5 bases; unmatched bases: 3. From germline, CDR1 is LGHNA and CDR2 YSLEER. This table comes from immunoSEQ multiplex PCR, and its TCRdb copy is limited to in-frame clones, with some not included. The repertoire holds about 230,000 clones, with nearly 90% as singletons. The clonotype was recovered from a man aged 25 to 40 who had recovered from COVID-19. Sequencing used PBMCs or T cells enriched from blood (not recorded which). The chain links TRBV4-3 to TRBJ2-7; 8 bases agree with TRBD1. The DNA of the CDR3 is TGCGCCAGCAGCCAAGACAGGGGGCGGGACGAGCAGTACTTC. Its translation: CASSQDRGRDEQYF.